The 15 T cell receptor beta chains in this list originate from one sample, sequenced in a study of spatial heterogeneity in lung cancer. Each CDR3 protein gets one entry after TCRdb re-called the 5' RACE reads with MiXCR. Among some 110,000 distinct CDR3 sequences listed, 12% were seen once. Described time point: blood at routine non-recurrence follow-up after resection. Tumor, nontumor lung or frozen PBMC supplied whole RNA, sequenced without sorting. The input for sequencing was PBMCs, taken at follow-up. These receptor sequences come from a male donor with early-stage non-small cell lung cancer.

The sample holds many counts of this clonotype. The V gene is TRBV5-4, the J gene TRBJ1-2; 9 positions match TRBD1. CDR1 and CDR2 from the germline V gene are SGHNT and YYREEE (reference sequence). With 4 bases clipped from V and 4 bases from J, the junction kept 2 bases outside the gene matches. This CDR3 is 13 amino acids long. CDR3 DNA: TGTGCCAGCAGCAGGGACAGGGTCTATGGCTACACCTTC. Translating it yields CASSRDRVYGYTF.

The rearrangement joins TRBV29-1 to TRBJ1-3, with a possible D match to TRBD1 (6 bases). Deletions cut 3 bases from V and 3 bases from J, with 15 bases between. The CDR3 covers 15 residues. Germline assignment: CDR1 SQVTM and CDR2 ANQGSEA. In DNA form, the CDR3 reads TGCAGCGTTGATTCCGGCCCAGGGGTTGGAAACACCATATATTTT. Translating gives CSVDSGPGVGNTIYF.

This clonotype was found a few times. The chain uses TRBV28 and TRBJ1-4; 7 bases are shared with TRBD1. Germline-derived CDR1 and CDR2 are MDHEN and SYDVKM. V shed 6 bases, J shed 6 bases, and the junction held 10 bases outside the gene matches. This CDR3 spans 15 amino acids. CDR3 sequence: CASSLDFRGYEKLFF. In DNA, the CDR3 is TGTGCCAGCAGCTTGGATTTCAGGGGGTATGAAAAACTGTTTTTT.

This clonotype was observed a handful of times. The chain couples TRBV24-1 to TRBJ2-1; tentatively, D is TRBD2 (5 bases). In germline, CDR1 is KGHDR, CDR2 SFDVKD. This CDR3 spans 12 amino acids. V was clipped by 4 bases and J by 12 bases, with 12 bases between them. CDR3 coding DNA: TGTGCCACCAGTGACCCTGGGAGAGGGCAGTTCTTC. Translation gives CATSDPGRGQFF.

The chain recombines TRBV28 with TRBJ1-5, with D unclear. Per the germline V gene, CDR1 is MDHEN and CDR2 is SYDVKM. This CDR3 contains 16 residues. V lost 3 bases and J 5 bases, leaving 17 bases between the germline ends. In nucleotides, the CDR3 is TGTGCCAGCAGTTTTGATTCAGGCCCGGGTGATCAGCCCCAGCATTTT. This sequence encodes CASSFDSGPGDQPQHF.

This clonotype occurred a few times. This sequence joins TRBV10-3 and TRBJ2-1; 10 positions match TRBD2. The CDR3 extends over 20 amino acids. The V gene's germline CDR1 is ENHRY and CDR2 SYGVKD. The V and J ends lost 0 bases and 0 bases, in that order; junction bases with no gene match: 11. The CDR3 coding sequence is TGTGCCATCAGTGAGTCCCCTGGTAGCGGGGGGACCAACTCCTACAATGAGCAGTTCTTC. Translating it yields CAISESPGSGGTNSYNEQFF.

This clonotype appeared a few times. The V and J genes are TRBV11-3 and TRBJ2-7, with D perhaps matching TRBD2 (5 bases). The CDR3 covers 16 residues. With 5 bases removed from V and 1 base from J, the gap between germline ends came to 18 bases. Germline V gene data show CDR1 as SGHNT and CDR2 as YENEEA. The CDR3 protein is CASSPRLGATSYEQYF. The CDR3 nucleotides are TGTGCCAGCAGCCCCCGGCTGGGAGCGACATCCTACGAGCAGTACTTC.

This clonotype was picked up a small number of times. V is TRBV24-1 and J is TRBJ2-5, with D hard to call. V was clipped by 1 base and J by 2 bases, with 7 bases between them. Germline CDR1 reads KGHDR; CDR2 reads SFDVKD. The CDR3 totals 14 residues. The CDR3 nucleotides read TGTGCCACCAGTGATTTTGGGCCGCAAGAGACCCAGTACTTC. This translates into CATSDFGPQETQYF.

The table lists this clonotype with many counts. The rearrangement joins TRBV12-3 or TRBV12-4 to TRBJ1-1, with 7 bases that match TRBD1. This CDR3 comprises 13 residues. V gave up 5 bases and J gave up 3 bases; unmatched junction bases: 3. The DNA for the CDR3 is TGTGCCAGCAGTCTGGACAGGTACACTGAAGCTTTCTTT. Its translation is CASSLDRYTEAFF.

The rearrangement links TRBV24-1 to TRBJ1-2, with D unresolved. The CDR3 covers 13 residues. The germline V gene encodes CDR1 KGHDR and CDR2 SFDVKD. V was cut by 6 bases and J by 4 bases, with 11 bases left in between. The CDR3 DNA reads as TGTGCCACCAGTACGGGGAATAGCTATGGCTACACCTTC. Its translation: CATSTGNSYGYTF.

As DNA, the CDR3 is TGTGCCAGCATGATTACAGGACAATATGGCTACACCTTC. It specifies CASMITGQYGYTF. This chain links TRBV6-1 with TRBJ1-2, with a weak D call TRBD1 (5 bases). The CDR3 runs 13 residues. The V gene lost 7 bases and the J gene lost 5 bases, with 14 bases spanning the gap. From germline, CDR1 is MNHNS and CDR2 SASEGT.

Only a few counts were recorded for this clonotype. This chain connects TRBV3-1 to TRBJ2-2; no definite D call. The germline CDR1 and CDR2 sequences are LGHDT and YNNKEL (reference sequence). V was cut by 1 base and J by 6 bases, with 15 bases left in between. There are 16 residues in the CDR3. CDR3 DNA sequence: TGTGCCAGCAGCCAAGGGTCCAGCCGGAGCGCCGGGGAGCTGTTTTTT. As protein: CASSQGSSRSAGELFF.

At least ten counts were recorded for this clonotype. The CDR3 sequence: CASRLIRDGYGYTF. CDR3 bases: TGTGCAAGTCGCTTAATCCGGGACGGCTATGGCTACACCTTC. The J gene is TRBJ1-2, the V gene TRBV12-2; the table's D call of TRBD1 was not tested on the DNA. TRBV12-2 counts as a pseudogene. This CDR3 comprises 14 residues.

The chain is built from TRBV5-1 and TRBJ1-5; D gene uncertain. Germline CDR1 reads SGHRS; CDR2 reads YFSETQ. The germline V and J ends were trimmed by 2 bases and 0 bases, with 9 bases remaining between them. This CDR3 region has 15 residues. CDR3 region: CASSLTPSSNQPQHF. CDR3 coding DNA: TGCGCCAGCAGCTTAACACCGTCTAGCAATCAGCCCCAGCATTTT.

This clonotype has only a few counts. The chain has TRBV30 and TRBJ1-1; D not resolved. CDR1 and CDR2 (germline): GTSNPN, SVGIG (reference sequence). Trimming stripped 6 bases from V and 4 bases from J, with 18 bases between. The CDR3 length is 14 residues. CDR3 coding DNA: TGTGCCTGCCCCGGATTTGAGCGGAGCACTGAAGCTTTCTTT. It encodes CACPGFERSTEAFF.